This T cell receptor beta chain came from a study of Ad26.COV2.S vaccination and SARS-CoV-2 variants. Generated by immunoSEQ multiplex PCR, the TCRdb table keeps only in-frame clones and is missing some. The table lists 350,000 to 550,000 clones, 89% of them singletons, with around 2.6% in the top ten. Of note for this clone: Its target is not known.

The treatment: about 20 received Ad26.COV2.S at low or high dose, single or two shots; several received placebo; per-sample allocation not given. The samples were gathered on day 63 after the first injection of vaccine or placebo. The CDR3 length is 17 residues. V was pared by 5 bases and J by 8 bases, with 17 bases of the junction left unmatched. Germline-derived CDR1 and CDR2 are SGHAT and FQNNGV. Study-wide points: Considerable breadth of spike-specific CD8+ and CD4+ T cell responses has reportedly been documented following vaccination. Total T cell responses may have been underestimated by the TCR breadth and depth analyses.

This chain connects TRBV11-2 to TRBJ1-2; 10 bases map to TRBD1. The sequence derives from a person aged 18-65 years who received the Ad26.COV2.S COVID-19 vaccine or a placebo. The material was peripheral blood, obtained in a trial of Ad26.COV2.S vaccine versus placebo. CDR3 loop: CASSPFLGDRGGHGYTF. CDR3 coding DNA: TGTGCCAGCAGCCCCTTTTTAGGGGACAGGGGAGGACACGGCTACACCTTC.